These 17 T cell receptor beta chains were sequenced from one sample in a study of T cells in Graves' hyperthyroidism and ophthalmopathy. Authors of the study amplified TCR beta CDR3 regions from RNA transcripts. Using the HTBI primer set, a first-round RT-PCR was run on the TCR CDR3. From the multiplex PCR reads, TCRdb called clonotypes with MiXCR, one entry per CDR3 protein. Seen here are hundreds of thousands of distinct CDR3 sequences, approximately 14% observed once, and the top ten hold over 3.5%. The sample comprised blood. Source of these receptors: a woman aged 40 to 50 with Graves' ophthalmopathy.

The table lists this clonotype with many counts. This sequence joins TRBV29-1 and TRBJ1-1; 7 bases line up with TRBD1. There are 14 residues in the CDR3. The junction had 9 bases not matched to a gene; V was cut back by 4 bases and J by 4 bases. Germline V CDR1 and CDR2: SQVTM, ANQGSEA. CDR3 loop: CSVGITGAGTEAFF. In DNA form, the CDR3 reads TGCAGCGTTGGGATCACAGGGGCGGGCACTGAAGCTTTCTTT.

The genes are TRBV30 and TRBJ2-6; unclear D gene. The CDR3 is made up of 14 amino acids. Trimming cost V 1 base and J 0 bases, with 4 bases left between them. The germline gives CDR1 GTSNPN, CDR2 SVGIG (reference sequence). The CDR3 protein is CAWSDTSGANVLTF. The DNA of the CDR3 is TGTGCCTGGAGTGACACCTCTGGGGCCAACGTCCTGACTTTC.

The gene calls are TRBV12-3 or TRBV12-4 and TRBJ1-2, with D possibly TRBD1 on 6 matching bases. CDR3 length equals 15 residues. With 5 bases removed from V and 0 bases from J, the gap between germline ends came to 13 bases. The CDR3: CASSRGTLTNYGYTF. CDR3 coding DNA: TGTGCCAGCAGTCGGGGGACACTCACTAACTATGGCTACACCTTC.

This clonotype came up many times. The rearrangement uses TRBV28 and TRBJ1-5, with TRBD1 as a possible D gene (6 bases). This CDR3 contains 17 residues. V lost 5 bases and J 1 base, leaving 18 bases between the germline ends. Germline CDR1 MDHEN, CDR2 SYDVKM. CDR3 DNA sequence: TGTGCCAGCAGTGTGGTCGGAAGGGGGACGAGCAATCAGCCCCAGCATTTT. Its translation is CASSVVGRGTSNQPQHF. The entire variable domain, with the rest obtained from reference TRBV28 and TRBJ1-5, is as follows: DVKVTQSSRYLVKRTGEKVFLECVQDMDHENMFWYRQDPGLGLRLIYFSYDVKMKEKGDIPEGYSVSREKKERFSLILESASTNQTSMYLCASSVVGRGTSNQPQHFGDGTRLSIL.

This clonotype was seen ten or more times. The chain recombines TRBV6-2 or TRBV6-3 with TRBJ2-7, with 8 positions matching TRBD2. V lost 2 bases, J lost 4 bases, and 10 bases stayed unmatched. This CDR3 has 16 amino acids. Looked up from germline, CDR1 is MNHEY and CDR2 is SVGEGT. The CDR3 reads CASSYDAAGVSYEQYF. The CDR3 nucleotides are TGTGCCAGCAGTTACGACGCAGCGGGAGTCTCTTACGAGCAGTACTTC.

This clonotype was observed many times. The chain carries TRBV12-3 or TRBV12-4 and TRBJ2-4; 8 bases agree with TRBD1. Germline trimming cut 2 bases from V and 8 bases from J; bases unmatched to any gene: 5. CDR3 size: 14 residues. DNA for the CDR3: TGTGCCAGCAGTTTACAGGGGGCGCTTGACATTCAGTACTTC. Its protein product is CASSLQGALDIQYF.

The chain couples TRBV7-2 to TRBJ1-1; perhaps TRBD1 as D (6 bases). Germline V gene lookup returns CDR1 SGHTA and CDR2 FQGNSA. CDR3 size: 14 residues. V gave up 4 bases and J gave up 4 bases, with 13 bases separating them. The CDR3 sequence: CASSYIGGSTEAFF. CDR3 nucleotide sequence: TGTGCCAGCAGCTATATAGGGGGGAGCACTGAAGCTTTCTTT.

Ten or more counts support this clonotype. CDR3 nucleotide sequence: TGTGCCAGCATTTCAATGGGGTTAGCTAACTATGGCTACACCTTC. This translates into CASISMGLANYGYTF. The J gene is TRBJ1-2, the V gene TRBV12-3 or TRBV12-4; D remains unclear. Trimming left V 7 bases short and J 0 bases short, with 15 bases between. The CDR3 is 15 residues long.

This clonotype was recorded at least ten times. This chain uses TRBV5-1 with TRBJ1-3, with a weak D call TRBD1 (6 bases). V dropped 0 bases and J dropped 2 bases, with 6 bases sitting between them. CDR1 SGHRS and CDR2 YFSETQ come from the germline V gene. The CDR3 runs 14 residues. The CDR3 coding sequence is TGCGCCAGCAGCTTGGGGGACACTGGAAACACCATATATTTT. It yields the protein CASSLGDTGNTIYF.

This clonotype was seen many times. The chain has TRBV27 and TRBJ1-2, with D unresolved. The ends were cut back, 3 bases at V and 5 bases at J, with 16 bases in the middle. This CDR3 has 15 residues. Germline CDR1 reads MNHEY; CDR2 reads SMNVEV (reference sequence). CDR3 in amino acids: CASSFKAGRAYGYTF. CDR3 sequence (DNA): TGTGCCAGCAGTTTTAAGGCAGGTCGTGCTTATGGCTACACCTTC.

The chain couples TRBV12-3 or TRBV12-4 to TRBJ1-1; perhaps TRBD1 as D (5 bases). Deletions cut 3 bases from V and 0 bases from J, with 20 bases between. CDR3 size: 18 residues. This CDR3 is CASSFWLGADTMNTEAFF. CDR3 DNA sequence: TGTGCCAGCAGTTTTTGGCTAGGGGCGGATACTATGAACACTGAAGCTTTCTTT.

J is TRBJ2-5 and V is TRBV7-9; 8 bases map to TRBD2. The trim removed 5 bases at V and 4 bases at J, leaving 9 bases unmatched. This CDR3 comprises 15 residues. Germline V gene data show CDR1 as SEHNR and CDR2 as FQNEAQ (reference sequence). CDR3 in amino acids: CASSQTQAGGETQYF. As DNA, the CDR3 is TGTGCCAGCAGCCAGACTCAGGCGGGGGGAGAGACCCAGTACTTC.

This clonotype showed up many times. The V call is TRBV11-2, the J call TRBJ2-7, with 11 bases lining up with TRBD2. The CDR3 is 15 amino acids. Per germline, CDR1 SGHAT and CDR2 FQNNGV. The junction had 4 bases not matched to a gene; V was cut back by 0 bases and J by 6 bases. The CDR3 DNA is TGTGCCAGCAGCTTAGAAGGGACTAGCGGTGGCGAGCAGTACTTC. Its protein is CASSLEGTSGGEQYF.

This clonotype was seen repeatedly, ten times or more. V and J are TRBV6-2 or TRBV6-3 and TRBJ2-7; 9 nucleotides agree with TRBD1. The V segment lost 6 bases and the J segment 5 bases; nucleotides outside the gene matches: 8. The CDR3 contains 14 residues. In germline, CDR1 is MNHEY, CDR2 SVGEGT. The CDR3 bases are TGTGCCAGCAGCGAGGGACAGGGAATCCACGAGCAGTACTTC. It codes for CASSEGQGIHEQYF.

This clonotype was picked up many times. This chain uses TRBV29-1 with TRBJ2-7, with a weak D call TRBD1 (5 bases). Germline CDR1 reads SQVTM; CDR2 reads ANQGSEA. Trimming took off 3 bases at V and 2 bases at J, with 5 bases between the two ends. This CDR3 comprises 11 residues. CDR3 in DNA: TGCAGCGTTGAGACAGCCTACGAGCAGTACTTC. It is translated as CSVETAYEQYF.

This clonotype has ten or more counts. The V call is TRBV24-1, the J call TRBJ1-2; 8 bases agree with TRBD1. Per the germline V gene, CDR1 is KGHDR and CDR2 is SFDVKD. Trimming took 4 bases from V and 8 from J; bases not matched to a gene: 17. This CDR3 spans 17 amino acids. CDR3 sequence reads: CATSDQTPDRADWGYTF. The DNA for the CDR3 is TGTGCCACCAGTGACCAAACTCCGGACAGGGCCGATTGGGGCTACACCTTC.

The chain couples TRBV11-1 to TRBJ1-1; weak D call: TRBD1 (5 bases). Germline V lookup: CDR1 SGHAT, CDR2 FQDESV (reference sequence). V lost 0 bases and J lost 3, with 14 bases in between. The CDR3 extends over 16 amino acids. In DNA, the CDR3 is TGTGCCAGCAGCTTAGCCAGGGAGTTTTGGCACACTGAAGCTTTCTTT. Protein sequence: CASSLAREFWHTEAFF.